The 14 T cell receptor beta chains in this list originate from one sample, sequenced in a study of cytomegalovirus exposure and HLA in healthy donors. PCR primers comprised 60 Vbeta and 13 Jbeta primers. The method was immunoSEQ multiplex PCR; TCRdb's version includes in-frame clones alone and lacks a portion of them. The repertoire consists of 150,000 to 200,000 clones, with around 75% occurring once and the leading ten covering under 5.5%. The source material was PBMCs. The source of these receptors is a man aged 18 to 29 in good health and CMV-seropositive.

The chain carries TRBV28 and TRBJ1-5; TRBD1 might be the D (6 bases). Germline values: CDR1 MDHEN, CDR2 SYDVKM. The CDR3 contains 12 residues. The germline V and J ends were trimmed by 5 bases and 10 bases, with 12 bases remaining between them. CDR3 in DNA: TGTGCCAGCAGTCAGCAGGGGAAACCCCAGCATTTT. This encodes CASSQQGKPQHF.

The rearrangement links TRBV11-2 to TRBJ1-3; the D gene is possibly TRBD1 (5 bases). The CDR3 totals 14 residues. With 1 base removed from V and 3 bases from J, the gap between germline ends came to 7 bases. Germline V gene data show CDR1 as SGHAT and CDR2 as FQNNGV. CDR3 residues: CASSLGRDGNTIYF. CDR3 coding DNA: TGTGCCAGCAGCTTAGGCAGGGATGGAAACACCATATATTTT.

In DNA, the CDR3 is TGTGCCAGCAGTTTATCCGGGTTAGGCCAAGAGACCCAGTACTTC. As protein: CASSLSGLGQETQYF. V gene TRBV27 combines with J gene TRBJ2-5; D is undetermined. Trimming left V 0 bases short and J 1 base short, with 9 bases between. The CDR3 spans 15 residues. The V gene's germline CDR1 is MNHEY and CDR2 SMNVEV (reference sequence).

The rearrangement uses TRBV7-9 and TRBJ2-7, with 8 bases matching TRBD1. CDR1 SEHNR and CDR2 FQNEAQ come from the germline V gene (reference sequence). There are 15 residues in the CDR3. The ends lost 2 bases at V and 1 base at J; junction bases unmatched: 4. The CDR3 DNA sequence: TGTGCCAGCAGCTTAAATACAGGGGGGTCCTACGAGCAGTACGTC. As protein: CASSLNTGGSYEQYV.

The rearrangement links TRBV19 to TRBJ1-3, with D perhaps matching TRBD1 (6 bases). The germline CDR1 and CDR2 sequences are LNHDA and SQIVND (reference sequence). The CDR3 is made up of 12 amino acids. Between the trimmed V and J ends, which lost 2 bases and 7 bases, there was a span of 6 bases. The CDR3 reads CASSIQGNTIYF. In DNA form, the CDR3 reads TGTGCCAGTAGTATACAGGGGAACACCATATATTTT.

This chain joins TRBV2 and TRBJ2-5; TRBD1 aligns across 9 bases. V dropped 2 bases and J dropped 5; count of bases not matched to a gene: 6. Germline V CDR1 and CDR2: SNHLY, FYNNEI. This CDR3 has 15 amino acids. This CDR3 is CASSEIQGAKETQYF. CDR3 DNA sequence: TGTGCCAGCAGTGAAATACAGGGGGCTAAGGAGACCCAGTACTTC.

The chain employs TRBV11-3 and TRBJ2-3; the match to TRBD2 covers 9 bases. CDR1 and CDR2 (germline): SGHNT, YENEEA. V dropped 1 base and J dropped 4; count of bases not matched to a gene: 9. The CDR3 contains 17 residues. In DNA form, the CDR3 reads TGTGCCAGCAGCTTAGGTCTAGCGGGGTACACCTCAGATACGCAGTATTTT. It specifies CASSLGLAGYTSDTQYF.

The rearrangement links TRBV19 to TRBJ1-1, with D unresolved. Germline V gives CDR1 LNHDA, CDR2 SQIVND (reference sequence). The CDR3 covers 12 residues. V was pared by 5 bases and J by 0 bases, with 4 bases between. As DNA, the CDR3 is TGTGCCAGTAGTTCTGTGAACACTGAAGCTTTCTTT. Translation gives CASSSVNTEAFF.

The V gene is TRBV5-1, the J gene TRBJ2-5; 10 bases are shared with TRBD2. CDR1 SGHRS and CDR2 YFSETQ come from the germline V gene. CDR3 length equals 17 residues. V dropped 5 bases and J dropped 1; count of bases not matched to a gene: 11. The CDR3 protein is CASRSILAGASQETQYF. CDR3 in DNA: TGCGCCAGCAGGAGCATCCTAGCGGGGGCCAGCCAAGAGACCCAGTACTTC. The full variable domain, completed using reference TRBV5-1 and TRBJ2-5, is KAGVTQTPRYLIKTRGQQVTLSCSPISGHRSVSWYQQTPGQGLQFLFEYFSETQRNKGNFPGRFSGRQFSNSRSEMNVSTLELGDSALYLCASRSILAGASQETQYFGPGTRLLVL.

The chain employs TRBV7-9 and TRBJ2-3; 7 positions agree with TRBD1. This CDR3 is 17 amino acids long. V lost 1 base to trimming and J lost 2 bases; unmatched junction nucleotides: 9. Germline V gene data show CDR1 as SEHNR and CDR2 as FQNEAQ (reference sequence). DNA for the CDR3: TGTGCCAGCAGCTTAGGAGGTGGACAGGCCTCCACAGATACGCAGTATTTT. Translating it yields CASSLGGGQASTDTQYF.

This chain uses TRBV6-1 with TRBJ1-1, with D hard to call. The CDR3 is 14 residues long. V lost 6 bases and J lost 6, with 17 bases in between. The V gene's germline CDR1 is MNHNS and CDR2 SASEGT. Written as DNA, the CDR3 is TGTGCCAGCAGCCCCACCTCCTATGCTCCTGAAGCTTTCTTT. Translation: CASSPTSYAPEAFF.

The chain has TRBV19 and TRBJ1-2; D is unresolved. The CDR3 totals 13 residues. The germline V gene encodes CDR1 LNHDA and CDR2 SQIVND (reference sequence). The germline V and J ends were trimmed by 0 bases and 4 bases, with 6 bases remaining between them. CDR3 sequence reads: CASSIDPGYGYTF. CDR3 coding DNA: TGTGCCAGTAGTATAGATCCCGGCTATGGCTACACCTTC.

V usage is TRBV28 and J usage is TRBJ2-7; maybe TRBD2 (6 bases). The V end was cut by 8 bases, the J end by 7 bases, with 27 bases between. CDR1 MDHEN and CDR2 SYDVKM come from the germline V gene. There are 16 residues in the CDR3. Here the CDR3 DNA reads TGTGCCAGCGGGAAAGGGGACTCCCCCCGGTATAGGGAGCAGTACGTC. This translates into CASGKGDSPRYREQYV.

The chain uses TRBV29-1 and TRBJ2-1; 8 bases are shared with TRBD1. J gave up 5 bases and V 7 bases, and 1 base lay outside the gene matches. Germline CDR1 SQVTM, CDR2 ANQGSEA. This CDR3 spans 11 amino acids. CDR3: CSGTGNNEQFF. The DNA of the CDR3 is TGCAGCGGGACAGGGAACAATGAGCAGTTCTTC.